This T cell receptor (beta chain) was obtained from a study of T cells of healthy individuals. Per the germline V gene, CDR1 is SNHLY and CDR2 is FYNNEI. V lost 6 bases and J 3 bases, leaving 12 bases between the germline ends. The CDR3 spans 14 residues. This clonotype was recorded at least ten times. In TCRdb, the 5' RACE reads were re-called with MiXCR into one record per CDR3 protein. The table includes 85,000 to 100,000 distinct CDR3 sequences, approximately 15% detected once. This sequence originates from a human donor in good health. V gene TRBV2 combines with J gene TRBJ1-5; D gene uncertain. The chain's CDR3 is CASRVGSPNQPQHF. DNA for the CDR3: TGTGCCAGCAGGGTAGGGAGCCCCAATCAGCCCCAGCATTTT.